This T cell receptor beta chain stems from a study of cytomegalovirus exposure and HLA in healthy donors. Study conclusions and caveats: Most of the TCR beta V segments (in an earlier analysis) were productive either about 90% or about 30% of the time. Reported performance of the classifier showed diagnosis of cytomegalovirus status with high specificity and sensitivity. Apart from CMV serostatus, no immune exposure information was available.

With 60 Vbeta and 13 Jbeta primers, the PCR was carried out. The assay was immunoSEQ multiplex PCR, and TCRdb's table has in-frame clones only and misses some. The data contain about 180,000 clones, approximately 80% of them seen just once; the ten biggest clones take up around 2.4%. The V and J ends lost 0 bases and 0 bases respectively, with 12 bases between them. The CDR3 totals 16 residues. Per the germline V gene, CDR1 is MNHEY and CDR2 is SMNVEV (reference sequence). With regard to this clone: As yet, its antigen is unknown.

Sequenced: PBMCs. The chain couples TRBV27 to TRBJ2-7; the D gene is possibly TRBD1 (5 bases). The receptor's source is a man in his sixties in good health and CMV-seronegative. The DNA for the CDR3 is TGTGCCAGCAGTTTATCGTGGACACACAGCTCCTACGAGCAGTACTTC. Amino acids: CASSLSWTHSSYEQYF.